These T cell receptor beta chains were read from a single sample in a study of T cell clones after liver transplantation. Clones were sequenced by immunoSEQ multiplex PCR, and TCRdb holds only the in-frame ones, with some missing. The data hold roughly 97,000 clones, with 75% to 90% observed a single time. The sequences come from CD4+ T cells from blood, collected before liver transplant. The receptors derive from a human donor who received a liver transplant. Both conserved end residues are part of each CDR3. Each record gives: J gene, V gene, D gene, clone size, CDR3 protein, CDR3 DNA. The D gene is left open where the match is weak. Size tells how often a clone was seen (once, few, many) or the class of an expanded clone, and some rows leave it out.

>TRBJ1-2|TRBV23-1|TRBD1|-
CASSRWGQGDCYGYTF
TGCGCCAGCAGTCGGTGGGGACAGGGGGACTGCTATGGCTACACCTTC
>TRBJ1-1|TRBV11-2|-|-
CASSLDPQIEAFF
TGTGCCAGCAGCTTAGATCCACAGATCGAAGCTTTCTTT
>TRBJ1-2|TRBV5-1|-|-
CASSYGANYGYTF
TGCGCCAGCTCCTACGGGGCTAACTATGGCTACACCTTC
>TRBJ1-1|TRBV19|-|-
CASSIGRANTEAFF
TGTGCCAGTAGTATAGGCAGGGCCAACACTGAAGCTTTCTTT
>TRBJ2-3|TRBV7-2|-|-
CASSRGRWGRADTQYF
TGTGCCAGCAGCCGAGGGAGGTGGGGTCGCGCAGATACGCAGTATTTT
>TRBJ1-1|TRBV20-1|-|few
CSAAEAFF
TGCAGTGCCGCGGAAGCTTTCTTT
>TRBJ2-7|TRBV10-3|-|-
CAIGTGPQRTEQYF
TGTGCCATCGGGACCGGCCCGCAAAGGACCGAGCAGTACTTC
>TRBJ2-1|TRBV27|TRBD2|-
CASSLGSALAGRQQFF
TGTGCCAGCAGTTTAGGTTCGGCTCTAGCGGGGCGGCAGCAGTTCTTC
>TRBJ2-3|TRBV10-1|-|-
CASTLTNTDTQYF
TGCGCCAGCACCTTGACTAACACAGATACGCAGTATTTT
>TRBJ2-2|TRBV19|-|-
CASSGGLTGELFF
TGTGCCAGTAGTGGCGGACTTACCGGGGAGCTGTTTTTT
>TRBJ2-5|TRBV29-1|TRBD1|-
CSVTQGAETQYF
TGCAGCGTGACACAGGGGGCAGAGACCCAGTACTTC
>TRBJ1-4|TRBV18|TRBD1|-
CASSQQGSEKLFF
TGTGCCAGCTCACAACAGGGGAGCGAAAAACTGTTTTTT
>TRBJ2-1|TRBV11-2|-|-
CASSSAESPRYNEQFF
TGTGCCAGCAGCTCCGCTGAGTCACCTCGCTACAATGAGCAGTTCTTC
>TRBJ1-1|TRBV19|-|once
CASSIVPGYTEAFF
TGTGCCAGTAGTATAGTTCCAGGGTACACTGAAGCTTTCTTT
>TRBJ1-5|TRBV7-2|TRBD1|-
CASTATGGNQPQHF
TGTGCCAGCACCGCGACAGGGGGCAATCAGCCCCAGCATTTT
>TRBJ2-5|TRBV25-1|-|-
CASSGTGRGDQETQYF
TGTGCCAGCAGTGGAACAGGGCGAGGGGACCAAGAGACCCAGTACTTC
>TRBJ1-5|TRBV19|-|-
CASSRTDQNQPQHF
TGTGCCAGTAGTAGGACAGACCAGAATCAGCCCCAGCATTTT
>TRBJ2-7|TRBV30|TRBD1|-
CAWSDLGQGAYEQYF
TGTGCCTGGAGTGACCTGGGACAGGGGGCCTACGAGCAGTACTTC
>TRBJ2-7|TRBV25-1|TRBD2|-
CASSFPSGTSYEQYF
TGTGCCAGCAGTTTTCCTAGCGGGACCTCCTACGAGCAGTACTTC
>TRBJ2-3|TRBV20-1|-|once
CSAAPGTQYF
TGCAGTGCTGCCCCGGGTACGCAGTATTTT
>TRBJ1-2|TRBV28|TRBD1|once
CASTQGANYGYTF
TGTGCCAGTACTCAGGGGGCTAACTATGGCTACACCTTC
>TRBJ2-1|TRBV6-5|-|-
CASSYEAAVLKDEQFF
TGTGCCAGCAGTTACGAGGCAGCGGTTTTAAAGGATGAGCAGTTCTTC
>TRBJ1-6|TRBV2|TRBD1|-
CASREGQGDSPLHF
TGTGCCAGCAGGGAGGGACAGGGGGACTCACCCCTCCACTTT
>TRBJ1-5|TRBV5-1|-|-
CASSVDSYSNQPQHF
TGCGCCAGCAGCGTGGACAGTTATAGCAATCAGCCCCAGCATTTT
>TRBJ2-1|TRBV7-7|TRBD2|-
CASSPQAGTLNEQFF
TGTGCCAGCAGCCCCCAAGCGGGGACGCTCAATGAGCAGTTCTTC
>TRBJ1-2|TRBV13|TRBD1|-
CASSSGGPGTAASGYTF
TGTGCCAGCAGCTCAGGAGGGCCCGGGACAGCCGCCTCGGGCTACACCTTC
>TRBJ2-2|TRBV7-7|-|-
CASSLTRGGTGELFF
TGTGCCAGCAGCTTAACCAGGGGAGGAACCGGGGAGCTGTTTTTT
>TRBJ2-6|TRBV4-2|-|-
CASSTGGANVLTF
TGTGCCAGCAGCACCGGGGGGGCCAACGTCCTGACTTTC
>TRBJ2-7|TRBV28|-|once
CASSLGGSVYEQYF
TGTGCCAGCAGTTTAGGGGGTAGCGTCTACGAGCAGTACTTC
>TRBJ2-5|TRBV30|-|few
CAWKGHQETQYF
TGTGCCTGGAAGGGACACCAAGAGACCCAGTACTTC
>TRBJ2-7|TRBV4-3|TRBD1|few
CASSLQTGGSYEQYF
TGCGCCAGCAGCCTACAGACAGGGGGCTCCTACGAGCAGTACTTC
>TRBJ2-5|TRBV28|-|-
CASSLVTHAKETQYF
TGTGCCAGCAGTTTGGTGACCCATGCCAAAGAGACCCAGTACTTC